The clone carrying this T cell receptor beta chain was recorded at least ten times. The antigen remains undetermined. For Graves' hyperthyroidism to be stable, ophthalmopathy could not progress within 18 months. On the basis of clinical symptoms, serum thyroxine and TRAb, thyroid ultrasound and orbital computed tomography, diagnoses were made. Amplification of TCR beta CDR3 regions used RNA as the template. When the TCR CDR3 underwent first-round RT-PCR, the HTBI primer set was used. TCRdb processed the multiplex PCR reads anew with MiXCR; each CDR3 protein has one entry. The data contain 300,000 to 500,000 distinct CDR3 sequences, just under 15% of them seen just once; the ten biggest clones take up around a third. This specimen comes from a study of T cells in Graves' hyperthyroidism and ophthalmopathy. Study in general: Peripheral blood sampling occurred at initial diagnosis, before any treatment.

Study conclusions and caveats: Appearing also in blood were most of the thyroid clonotypes expanded above 0.001.

The germline V and J ends were trimmed by 0 bases and 2 bases, with 7 bases remaining between them. The CDR3 runs to 14 residues. In germline, CDR1 is SGHRS, CDR2 YFSETQ. This chain uses TRBV5-1 with TRBJ2-3; D uncertain. The clonotype originates from a young woman with Graves' hyperthyroidism. Sample: blood. DNA for the CDR3: TGCGCCAGCAGCTTGGAGGCTAACACAGATACGCAGTATTTT. It translates to CASSLEANTDTQYF.